This passage covers 5 T cell receptor beta chains from one sample sequenced in a study of T cells after yellow fever vaccination. TCRdb reprocessed the 5' RACE reads via MiXCR and lists one record per CDR3 protein. The sample records about 310,000 distinct CDR3 sequences, roughly 4% being singletons. Specimen: PBMCs, collected on the day of the yellow fever booster vaccination. The receptor source for this set is a man younger than 35 who received the YFV17D yellow fever vaccine.

This clonotype was detected only a few times. The chain links TRBV7-9 to TRBJ2-1; TRBD1 matches at 8 bases. Trimming took 5 bases from V and 6 from J; bases not matched to a gene: 9. Germline V gene data show CDR1 as SEHNR and CDR2 as FQNEAQ (reference sequence). CDR3 length: 15 residues. The CDR3, as DNA: TGTGCCAGCAGCCACTCCGGGACAGGCCGCAATGAGCAGTTCTTC. Its protein product is CASSHSGTGRNEQFF.

This clonotype was recorded at least ten times. The genes are TRBV12-3 or TRBV12-4 and TRBJ2-1; 9 nucleotides agree with TRBD2. This CDR3 comprises 15 residues. V was pared by 4 bases and J by 5 bases, with 6 bases of the junction left unmatched. CDR3 sequence: CASSSGGLANNEQFF. CDR3 DNA: TGTGCCAGCAGTTCAGGGGGACTAGCCAACAATGAGCAGTTCTTC.

The chain has TRBV20-1 and TRBJ2-1; the match to TRBD2 covers 15 bases. Trimming took 0 bases from V and 9 from J; bases not matched to a gene: 12. The germline CDR1 and CDR2 sequences are DFQATT and SNEGSKA (reference sequence). CDR3 length: 18 amino acids. The CDR3 sequence: CSARDYRTSGGAIGEQFF. In nucleotides, the CDR3 is TGCAGTGCTAGAGATTACAGGACTAGCGGGGGGGCAATCGGTGAGCAGTTCTTC.

This clonotype was seen many times. The chain carries TRBV5-1 and TRBJ2-1; D uncertain. The V and J ends lost 0 bases and 5 bases respectively, with 6 bases between them. This CDR3 contains 13 residues. From germline, CDR1 is SGHRS and CDR2 YFSETQ. CDR3 in DNA: TGCGCCAGCAGCTTGGTCGGCGACAATGAGCAGTTCTTC. Encoded protein: CASSLVGDNEQFF.

In its sample, this clonotype was seen many times. The J gene is TRBJ1-4, the V gene TRBV5-1; no clear D gene. The germline CDR1 and CDR2 sequences are SGHRS and YFSETQ. The CDR3 spans 17 residues. With 0 bases removed from V and 0 bases from J, the gap between germline ends came to 12 bases. The CDR3 reads CASSLAPAFATNEKLFF. The CDR3 coding sequence is TGCGCCAGCAGCTTGGCCCCCGCTTTTGCAACTAATGAAAAACTGTTTTTT.